This T cell receptor beta chain was found in a study of T cells in women clearing cervical HPV infection. Looking at the study overall: No precancer developed; the control's incident HPV16 infection cleared within 12 months.

Worth noting for this clone: Its antigen is not identified. The CDR3 extends 3 residues past the end of the read, so its final part is completed from the germline J gene.

Looked up from germline, CDR1 is ENHRY and CDR2 is SYGVKD. The trim removed 3 bases at V and 1 base at J, leaving 5 bases unmatched. The CDR3 spans 15 residues. immunoSEQ multiplex PCR used an average of 1200 ng genomic DNA. Clones were read by immunoSEQ multiplex PCR, and TCRdb kept only the in-frame ones, dropping some. The sample yields more than 25,000 clones, of which the top ten take up 20% to 25%. Overall study findings and caveats: Controls had more TRBV6-7 (0.16%) than cases (roughly 0.11%). Repertoire richness, not evenness, was significantly elevated in CIN3+ cases versus controls.

The TCR sequence derives from a woman aged 18 to 75 with a cervical HPV16 infection that either progressed to CIN3+ or cleared (not recorded which). Sequencing was carried out using blood buffy coat. The chain is built from TRBV10-3 and TRBJ2-7; 8 bases are a match to TRBD2. CDR3 bases read: TGTGCCATCAGTGAAAGTAGCGGGACTTCCTACGAG. Translation: CAISESSGTSYE. The whole CDR3 sequence is CAISESSGTSYEQYF.